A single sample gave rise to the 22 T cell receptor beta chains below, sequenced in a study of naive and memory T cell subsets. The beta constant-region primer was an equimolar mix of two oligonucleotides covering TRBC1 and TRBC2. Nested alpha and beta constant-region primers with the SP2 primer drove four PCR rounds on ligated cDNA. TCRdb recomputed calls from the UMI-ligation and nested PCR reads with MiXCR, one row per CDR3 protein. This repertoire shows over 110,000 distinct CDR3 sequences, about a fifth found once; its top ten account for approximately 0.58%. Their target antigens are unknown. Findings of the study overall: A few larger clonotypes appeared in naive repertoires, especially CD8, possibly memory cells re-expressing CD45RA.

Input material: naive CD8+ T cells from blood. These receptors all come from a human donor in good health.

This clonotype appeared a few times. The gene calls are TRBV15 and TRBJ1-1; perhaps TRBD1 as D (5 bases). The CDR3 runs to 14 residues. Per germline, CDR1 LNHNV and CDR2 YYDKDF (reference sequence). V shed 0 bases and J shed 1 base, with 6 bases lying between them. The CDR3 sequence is CATSRDGTNTEAFF. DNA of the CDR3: TGTGCCACCAGCAGAGATGGGACGAACACTGAAGCTTTCTTT.

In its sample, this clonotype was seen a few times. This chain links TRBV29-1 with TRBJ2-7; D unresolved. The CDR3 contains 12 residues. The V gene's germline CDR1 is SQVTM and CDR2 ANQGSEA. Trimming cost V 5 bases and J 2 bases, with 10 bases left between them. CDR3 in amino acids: CSVLRETYEQYF. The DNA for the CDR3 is TGCAGCGTTCTAAGGGAAACCTACGAGCAGTACTTC.

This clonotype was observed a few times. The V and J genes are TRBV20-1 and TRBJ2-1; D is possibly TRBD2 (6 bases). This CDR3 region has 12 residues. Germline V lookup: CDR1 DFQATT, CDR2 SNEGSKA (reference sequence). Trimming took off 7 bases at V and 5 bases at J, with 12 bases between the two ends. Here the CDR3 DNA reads TGCAGTGTTCGGGGGTGGGACAATGAGCAGTTCTTC. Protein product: CSVRGWDNEQFF.

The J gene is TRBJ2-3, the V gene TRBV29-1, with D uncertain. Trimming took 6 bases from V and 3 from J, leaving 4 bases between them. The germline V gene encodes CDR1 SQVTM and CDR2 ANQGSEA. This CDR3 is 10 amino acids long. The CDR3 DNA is TGCAGCGTCGATACAGATACGCAGTATTTT. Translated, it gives CSVDTDTQYF.

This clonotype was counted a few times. CDR3 region: CASSNLGLDEQYF. The CDR3 bases are TGTGCCAGCAGCAATCTAGGGTTGGACGAGCAGTACTTC. The chain is built from TRBV21-1 and TRBJ2-7. TRBV21-1 has pseudogene status. This CDR3 spans 13 amino acids.

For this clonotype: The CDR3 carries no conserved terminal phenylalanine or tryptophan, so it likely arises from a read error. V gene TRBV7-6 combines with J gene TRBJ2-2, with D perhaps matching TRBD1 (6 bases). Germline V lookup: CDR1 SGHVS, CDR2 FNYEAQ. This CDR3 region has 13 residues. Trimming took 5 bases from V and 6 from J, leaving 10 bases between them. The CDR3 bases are TGTGCCAGCAGCCAGGGGCTGGCCGGGGAGCTGTTTCTT. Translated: CASSQGLAGELFL.

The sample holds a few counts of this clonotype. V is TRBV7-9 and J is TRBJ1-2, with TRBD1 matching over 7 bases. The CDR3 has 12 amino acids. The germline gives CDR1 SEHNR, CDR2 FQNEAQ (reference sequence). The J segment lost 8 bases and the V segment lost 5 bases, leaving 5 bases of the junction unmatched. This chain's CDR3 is CASSGDSQGYTF. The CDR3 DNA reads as TGTGCCAGCAGCGGGGACAGTCAAGGCTACACCTTC.

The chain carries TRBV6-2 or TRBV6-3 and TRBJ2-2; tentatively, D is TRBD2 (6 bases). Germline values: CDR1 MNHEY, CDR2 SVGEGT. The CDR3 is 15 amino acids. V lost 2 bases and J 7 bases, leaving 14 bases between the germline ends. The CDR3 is CASSYPSGLHGELFF. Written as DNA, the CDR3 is TGTGCCAGCAGTTACCCATCGGGACTCCACGGGGAGCTGTTTTTT.

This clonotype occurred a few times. The CDR3 here is CASSLFSGTSSLSEQYF. CDR3 bases: TGCGCCAGCAGCTTATTTAGCGGGACCTCTTCCCTTTCCGAGCAGTACTTC. The chain is built from TRBV5-1 and TRBJ2-7, with TRBD2 identical over 8 bases. The junction had 16 bases not matched to a gene; V was cut back by 2 bases and J by 6 bases. The CDR3 spans 17 residues. The germline CDR1 and CDR2 sequences are SGHRS and YFSETQ.

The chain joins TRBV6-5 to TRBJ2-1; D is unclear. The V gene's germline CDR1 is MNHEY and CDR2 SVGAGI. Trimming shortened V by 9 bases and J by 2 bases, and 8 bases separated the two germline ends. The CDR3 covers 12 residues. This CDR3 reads CASIGAYNEQFF. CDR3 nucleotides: TGTGCCAGTATCGGAGCCTACAATGAGCAGTTCTTC.

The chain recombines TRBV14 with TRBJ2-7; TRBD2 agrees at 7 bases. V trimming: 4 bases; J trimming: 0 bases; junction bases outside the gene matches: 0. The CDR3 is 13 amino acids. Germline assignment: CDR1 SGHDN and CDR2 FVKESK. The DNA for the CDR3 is TGTGCCAGCAGCCGGGACTACTCCTACGAGCAGTACTTC. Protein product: CASSRDYSYEQYF.

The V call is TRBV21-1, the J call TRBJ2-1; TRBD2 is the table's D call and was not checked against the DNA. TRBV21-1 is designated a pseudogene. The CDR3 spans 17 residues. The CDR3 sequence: CASSVPESSGTCNEQFF. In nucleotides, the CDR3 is TGTGCCAGCAGCGTCCCCGAGAGTAGCGGGACCTGCAATGAGCAGTTCTTC.

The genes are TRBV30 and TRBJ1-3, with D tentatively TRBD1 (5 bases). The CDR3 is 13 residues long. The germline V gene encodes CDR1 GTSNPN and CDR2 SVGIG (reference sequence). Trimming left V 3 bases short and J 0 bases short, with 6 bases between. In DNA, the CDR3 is TGTGCCTGGAGGGGGGGCTCTGGAAACACCATATATTTT. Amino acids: CAWRGGSGNTIYF.

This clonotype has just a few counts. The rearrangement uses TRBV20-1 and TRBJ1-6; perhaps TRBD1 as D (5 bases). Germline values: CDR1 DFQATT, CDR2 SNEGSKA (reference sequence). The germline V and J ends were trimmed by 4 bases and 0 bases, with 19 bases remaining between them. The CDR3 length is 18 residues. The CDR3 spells CSAMGPMDLSSYNSPLHF. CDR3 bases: TGCAGTGCTATGGGGCCCATGGACCTTAGCTCCTATAATTCACCCCTCCACTTT.

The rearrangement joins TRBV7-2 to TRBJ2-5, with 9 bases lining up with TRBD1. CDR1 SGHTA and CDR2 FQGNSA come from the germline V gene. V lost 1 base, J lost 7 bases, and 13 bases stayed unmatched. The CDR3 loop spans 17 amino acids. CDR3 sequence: CASSLVRSGQGSGTQYF. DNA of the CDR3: TGTGCCAGCAGCTTAGTACGGTCGGGACAGGGATCTGGGACCCAGTACTTC.

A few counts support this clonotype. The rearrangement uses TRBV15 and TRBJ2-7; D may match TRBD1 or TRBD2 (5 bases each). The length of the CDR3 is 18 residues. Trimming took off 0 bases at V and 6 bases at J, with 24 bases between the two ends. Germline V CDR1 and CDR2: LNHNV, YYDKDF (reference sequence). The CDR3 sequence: CATSRDHFLGTVPAEQYF. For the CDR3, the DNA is TGTGCCACCAGCAGAGATCATTTCCTCGGGACGGTGCCTGCCGAGCAGTACTTC.

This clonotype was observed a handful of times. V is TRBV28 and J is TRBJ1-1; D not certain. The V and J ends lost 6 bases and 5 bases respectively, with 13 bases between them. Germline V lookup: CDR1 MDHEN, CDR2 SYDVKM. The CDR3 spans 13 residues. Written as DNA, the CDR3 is TGTGCCAGCAGACAAATCGGCGCGACTGAAGCTTTCTTT. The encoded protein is CASRQIGATEAFF.

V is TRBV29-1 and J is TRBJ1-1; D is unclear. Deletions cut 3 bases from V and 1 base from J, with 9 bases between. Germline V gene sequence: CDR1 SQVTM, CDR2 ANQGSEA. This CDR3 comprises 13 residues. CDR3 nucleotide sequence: TGCAGCGTTGACTTACGGGGGAACACTGAAGCTTTCTTT. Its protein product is CSVDLRGNTEAFF.

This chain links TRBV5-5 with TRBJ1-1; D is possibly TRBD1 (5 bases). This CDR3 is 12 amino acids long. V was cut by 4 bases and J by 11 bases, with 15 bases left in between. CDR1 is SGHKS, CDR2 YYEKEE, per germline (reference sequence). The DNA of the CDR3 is TGTGCCAGCAGCATTTCCGGGGGGGAGGCTTTCTTT. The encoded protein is CASSISGGEAFF.

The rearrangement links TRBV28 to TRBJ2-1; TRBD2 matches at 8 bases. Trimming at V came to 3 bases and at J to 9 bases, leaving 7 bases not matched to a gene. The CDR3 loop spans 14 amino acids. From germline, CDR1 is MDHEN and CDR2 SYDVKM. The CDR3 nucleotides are TGTGCCAGCAGTTTGGCGGGAGGAAACGGTGAGCAGTTCTTC. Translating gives CASSLAGGNGEQFF.

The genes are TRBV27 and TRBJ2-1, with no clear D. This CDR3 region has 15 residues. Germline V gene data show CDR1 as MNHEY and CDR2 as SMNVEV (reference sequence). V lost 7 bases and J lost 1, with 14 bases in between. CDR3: CASNPAVGSYNEQFF. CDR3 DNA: TGTGCCAGCAATCCGGCAGTAGGTTCCTACAATGAGCAGTTCTTC.

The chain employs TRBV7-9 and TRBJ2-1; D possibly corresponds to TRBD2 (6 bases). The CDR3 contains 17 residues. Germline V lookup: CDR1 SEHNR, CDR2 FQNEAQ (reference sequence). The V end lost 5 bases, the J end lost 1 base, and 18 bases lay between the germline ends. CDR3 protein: CASSTTLAAGSYNEQFF. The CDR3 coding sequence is TGTGCCAGCAGCACAACACTTGCGGCGGGGTCCTACAATGAGCAGTTCTTC.